Shown below are 24 T cell receptor beta chains from a single sample sequenced in a study of identical twins' blood T cells (dated by TCRdb to the early 2010s). The library came from 5' RACE. Instrument on record: Illumina Genome Analyzer IIx. The raw public reads went through TCRdb reprocessing: fastp at Q25, MiXCR clone calling, in-frame beta chains kept. Merged by CDR3 protein, the rows form single entries marked with the most common genes and DNA. For this sample the table gives 350,000 to 450,000 distinct CDR3 sequences, of which roughly 31% were detected only once. Of the sample, roughly 5.5% is held by the ten largest clones. The sequenced sample was PBMCs. The receptor set was obtained from a woman aged 18 to 50 in good health.

The chain is built from TRBV19 and TRBJ2-1; tentatively, D is TRBD1 (6 bases). The V and J ends lost 7 bases and 8 bases respectively, with 18 bases between them. The CDR3 runs 14 residues. From germline, CDR1 is LNHDA and CDR2 SQIVND (reference sequence). The DNA of the CDR3 is TGTGCCAGTACCAGTCACAGGGATTCCGATGAGCAGTTCTTC. Its translation is CASTSHRDSDEQFF.

This clonotype was observed once. At one end the junction does not follow the germline gene, possibly because of a read error. J is TRBJ1-5 and V is TRBV15; D possibly corresponds to TRBD1 (5 bases). The CDR3 has 14 amino acids. Germline V gene lookup returns CDR1 LNHNV and CDR2 YYDKDF (reference sequence). The CDR3 reads CATSSGRDHQHQHF. Here the CDR3 DNA reads TGTGCCACCAGCAGCGGCAGGGACCATCAGCACCAGCATTTT.

This clonotype showed up just a few times. The chain joins TRBV6-2 or TRBV6-3 to TRBJ1-1; TRBD1 is a possible D gene (6 bases). CDR1 is MNHEY and CDR2 is SVGEGT in the germline V gene. Trimming removed 7 bases at V and 3 bases at J, with 9 bases between. The CDR3 runs to 12 residues. The CDR3 sequence is CASTDRYTEAFF. DNA for the CDR3: TGTGCCAGCACAGACAGGTACACTGAAGCTTTCTTT.

A few counts support this clonotype. V is TRBV27 and J is TRBJ2-5; either TRBD1 or TRBD2 may fit D (6 bases each). Germline V gives CDR1 MNHEY, CDR2 SMNVEV (reference sequence). V lost 1 base and J lost 4, with 13 bases in between. The CDR3 runs to 15 residues. The CDR3 sequence: CASSLYREDGETQYF. The CDR3 coding sequence is TGTGCCAGCAGTTTATACAGGGAGGATGGAGAGACCCAGTACTTC.

The chain employs TRBV7-9 and TRBJ2-3; 9 nucleotides match TRBD1. CDR3 length: 16 residues. Germline trimming cut 5 bases from V and 2 bases from J; bases unmatched to any gene: 8. Germline CDR1 is SEHNR and CDR2 is FQNEAQ (reference sequence). The CDR3 coding sequence is TGTGCCAGCAGCCAACGGGACAGGGTCCTCACAGATACGCAGTATTTT. It encodes CASSQRDRVLTDTQYF.

Only a few counts were recorded for this clonotype. The rearrangement links TRBV7-9 to TRBJ2-5, with D hard to call. V lost 5 bases and J 3 bases, leaving 13 bases between the germline ends. The length of the CDR3 is 14 residues. CDR1 is SEHNR, CDR2 FQNEAQ, per germline (reference sequence). CDR3: CASSDDRLKETQYF. CDR3 DNA sequence: TGTGCCAGCAGCGACGACCGTCTGAAAGAGACCCAGTACTTC.

There are a few counts of this clonotype. This chain joins TRBV20-1 and TRBJ1-4; the D is unclear. Germline V gene data show CDR1 as DFQATT and CDR2 as SNEGSKA (reference sequence). The CDR3 runs 14 residues. V was shortened by 1 base and J by 4 bases, with 10 bases between the two germline ends. The CDR3 nucleotides are TGCAGTGCTAGAGTCGGCAGTTTTAATGAAAAACTGTTTTTT. Protein: CSARVGSFNEKLFF.

The chain is built from TRBV2 and TRBJ1-2, with a weak D call TRBD1 (6 bases). V lost 11 bases to trimming and J lost 3 bases, with 16 bases between them. CDR1 is SNHLY and CDR2 is FYNNEI in the germline V gene. The CDR3 has 13 amino acids. The CDR3 sequence is CAGRGVTDYGYTF. In DNA form, the CDR3 reads TGTGCCGGGAGGGGGGTTACTGACTATGGCTACACCTTC.

The V and J genes are TRBV12-3 or TRBV12-4 and TRBJ2-1, with 8 positions matching TRBD2. The CDR3 is made up of 12 amino acids. The trim removed 7 bases at V and 6 bases at J, leaving 2 bases unmatched. The CDR3 spells CASTTSVNEQFF. The DNA of the CDR3 is TGTGCCAGCACGACTAGCGTCAATGAGCAGTTCTTC.

About this clonotype: The junction does not match germline at one end; this may be a read error. The V call is TRBV12-3 or TRBV12-4, the J call TRBJ1-2; no clear D gene. This CDR3 spans 13 amino acids. Here the CDR3 reads CAGSNLLNYGYTF. The CDR3 DNA sequence: TGTGCCGGCAGCAACCTGCTTAACTATGGCTACACCTTC.

V gene TRBV7-9 combines with J gene TRBJ1-3; D is unclear. Per germline, CDR1 SEHNR and CDR2 FQNEAQ (reference sequence). The CDR3 consists of 15 residues. V dropped 5 bases and J dropped 0 bases, with 11 bases sitting between them. CDR3 sequence (DNA): TGTGCCAGCAGCCCCCGGCCGAGCTCTGGAAACACCATATATTTT. Residues: CASSPRPSSGNTIYF.

The genes are TRBV9 and TRBJ1-2, with D perhaps matching TRBD1 (5 bases). Germline V gene lookup returns CDR1 SGDLS and CDR2 YYNGEE. The V and J ends lost 4 bases and 6 bases respectively, with 19 bases between them. The CDR3 is 15 amino acids. The CDR3 region has the DNA TGTGCCAGCAGCCCGGGACTTCCCCATAGTCATGGCTACACCTTC. This gives the protein CASSPGLPHSHGYTF.

Details on this clonotype: The germline gene is not matched at one end of the junction; a read error may be the cause. V gene TRBV7-6 combines with J gene TRBJ1-3; D is perhaps TRBD1 (5 bases). CDR3 length: 16 amino acids. The germline CDR1 and CDR2 sequences are SGHVS and FNYEAQ. The CDR3 here is CASSHWVGGSGNTTYF. The CDR3 nucleotides are TGTGCCAGCAGCCACTGGGTCGGGGGTTCAGGAAACACCACATATTTT.

This chain uses TRBV20-1 with TRBJ2-5, with D uncertain. Trimming left V 6 bases short and J 4 bases short, with 12 bases between. Germline V gives CDR1 DFQATT, CDR2 SNEGSKA (reference sequence). This CDR3 contains 12 residues. The CDR3 DNA is TGCAGTGCCGGGCCGGTCTTAGAGACCCAGTACTTC. It codes for CSAGPVLETQYF.

There are a few counts of this clonotype. The chain has TRBV3-1 and TRBJ2-3; D remains unclear. The length of the CDR3 is 13 residues. The germline gives CDR1 LGHDT, CDR2 YNNKEL (reference sequence). Trimming took off 8 bases at V and 4 bases at J, with 13 bases between the two ends. CDR3 bases: TGTGCCAGCGGACCGTCTAGTTCAGATACGCAGTATTTT. Translated: CASGPSSSDTQYF.

The rearrangement links TRBV5-1 to TRBJ1-1; 7 nucleotides line up with TRBD1. The CDR3 length is 16 residues. V lost 1 base and J lost 6; bases outside the gene matches: 12. Germline V gene data show CDR1 as SGHRS and CDR2 as YFSETQ. CDR3 protein: CASSLSPMTGLAEAFF. CDR3 DNA: TGCGCCAGCAGCTTGTCACCCATGACAGGGCTCGCTGAAGCTTTCTTT.

This clonotype has just a few counts. V gene TRBV29-1 combines with J gene TRBJ2-1, with TRBD1 matching 10 bases. V shed 3 bases, J shed 7 bases, and the junction held 9 bases outside the gene matches. This CDR3 is 15 amino acids long. Germline V gives CDR1 SQVTM, CDR2 ANQGSEA. CDR3 nucleotide sequence: TGCAGCGTTGAGCGAGCAGGACAGGGGGGGAATGAGCAGTTCTTC. It specifies CSVERAGQGGNEQFF.

Remarks on this clonotype: A much larger clone differs from this one at a single base, so this may be a read error. CDR3 nucleotides: TGTGCCAGCAGTTACTTCTACTCACAGGTAGGAGAGACCCAGTACTTC. As protein: CASSYFYSQVGETQYF. This chain connects TRBV6-5 to TRBJ2-5, with D maybe TRBD1 (5 bases). Germline V lookup: CDR1 MNHEY, CDR2 SVGAGI. This CDR3 region has 16 residues. V shed 1 base and J shed 4 bases, with 16 bases lying between them.

The table lists this clonotype with a few counts. This chain's CDR3 is CASSQGQTREKLFF. As DNA, the CDR3 is TGCGCCAGCAGCCAAGGACAGACTCGTGAAAAACTGTTTTTT. The chain uses TRBV4-3 and TRBJ1-4; D possibly corresponds to TRBD1 (5 bases). V was trimmed by 1 base and J by 7 bases, leaving 10 bases between them. From germline, CDR1 is LGHNA and CDR2 YSLEER. CDR3 size: 14 residues.

The chain couples TRBV7-8 to TRBJ1-5; D unclear. Deletions cut 3 bases from V and 4 bases from J, with 10 bases between. The CDR3 loop spans 14 amino acids. Looked up from germline, CDR1 is SGHVS and CDR2 is FQNEAQ. CDR3 DNA: TGTGCCAGCAGCTTGCGGTTCGGGAATCAGCCCCAGCATTTT. Protein sequence: CASSLRFGNQPQHF. Looking up the rest from reference TRBV7-8 and TRBJ1-5 gives the full variable domain: GAGVSQSPRYKVAKRGQDVALRCDPISGHVSLFWYQQALGQGPEFLTYFQNEAQLDKSGLPSDRFFAERPEGSVSTLKIQRTQQEDSAVYLCASSLRFGNQPQHFGDGTRLSIL.

This rearrangement joins TRBV20-1 to TRBJ2-3, with D possibly matching TRBD1 (6 bases). V was pared by 4 bases and J by 1 base, with 12 bases between. Germline CDR1 reads DFQATT; CDR2 reads SNEGSKA (reference sequence). The CDR3 is made up of 14 amino acids. CDR3 residues: CSATVGGGTDTQYF. The CDR3 bases are TGCAGTGCTACGGTAGGGGGTGGCACAGATACGCAGTATTTT.

The chain links TRBV7-2 to TRBJ2-7; the match to TRBD2 covers 10 bases. In germline, CDR1 is SGHTA, CDR2 FQGNSA. The CDR3 is 16 residues long. V was clipped by 4 bases and J by 0 bases; unmatched bases: 6. The CDR3 DNA reads TGTGCCAGCAGCTCAGCGGGAGGGATTAGCTCCTACGAGCAGTACTTC. Translating it yields CASSSAGGISSYEQYF.

V and J are TRBV7-2 and TRBJ2-3; unclear D gene. CDR3 length: 13 residues. Trimming stripped 5 bases from V and 2 bases from J, with 8 bases between. The germline CDR1 and CDR2 sequences are SGHTA and FQGNSA. DNA of the CDR3: TGTACCAGCAGCGGCCAACCCACAGATACGCAGTATTTT. This gives the protein CTSSGQPTDTQYF.

This clonotype was counted at least ten times. This rearrangement joins TRBV10-3 to TRBJ1-1; D is possibly TRBD1 (6 bases). The CDR3 consists of 14 residues. V was clipped by 7 bases and J by 1 base, with 13 bases between them. Germline lookup yields CDR1 ENHRY and CDR2 SYGVKD. In nucleotides, the CDR3 is TGTGCCATCAAACACCAGGACAGGAACACTGAAGCTTTCTTT. It is translated as CAIKHQDRNTEAFF.